Each of the 28 T cell receptor beta chains below was sequenced from the same sample in a study of identical twins. TCRdb recomputed calls from the 5' RACE reads with MiXCR, one row per CDR3 protein. The repertoire holds about 690,000 distinct CDR3 sequences, with 6% to 6.5% as singletons. Sequencing was done on a sample of naive T cells sorted from blood. The source is a man between 18 and 29 years old in good health.

The CDR3 coding sequence is TGCGCCAGCAGCTCCTTGGCGGGAGTTACCACCGGGGAGCTGTTTTTT. It is translated as CASSSLAGVTTGELFF. V is TRBV5-1 and J is TRBJ2-2; TRBD2 matches at 7 bases. Germline V gives CDR1 SGHRS, CDR2 YFSETQ. The CDR3 is 16 amino acids. Losses at the gene ends were 3 bases for V and 4 bases for J; bases not matched to a gene: 9.

This clonotype occurred many times. V is TRBV20-1 and J is TRBJ2-3; 13 positions agree with TRBD2. The CDR3 is made up of 17 amino acids. The ends lost 1 base at V and 0 bases at J; junction bases unmatched: 4. Germline V CDR1 and CDR2: DFQATT, SNEGSKA (reference sequence). The CDR3 loop reads CSARGLAGGPSTDTQYF. In DNA, the CDR3 is TGCAGTGCTAGAGGACTAGCGGGAGGCCCTAGCACAGATACGCAGTATTTT.

In its sample, this clonotype was seen many times. The chain is built from TRBV5-1 and TRBJ2-1; 11 nucleotides match TRBD1. Germline V gives CDR1 SGHRS, CDR2 YFSETQ. CDR3 size: 15 residues. The V segment lost 0 bases and the J segment 5 bases; nucleotides outside the gene matches: 1. The DNA of the CDR3 is TGCGCCAGCAGCTTGGTGGGACAGGGGGACAATGAGCAGTTCTTC. Encoded protein: CASSLVGQGDNEQFF.

Many counts were recorded for this clonotype. This chain uses TRBV9 with TRBJ1-6, with D maybe TRBD1 (5 bases). CDR3 length equals 18 residues. Germline-derived CDR1 and CDR2 are SGDLS and YYNGEE. Trimming took 3 bases from V and 0 from J, leaving 16 bases between them. The DNA for the CDR3 is TGTGCCAGCAGCGGAACGGGGGGGAGAAGCTCCTATAATTCACCCCTCCACTTT. This encodes CASSGTGGRSSYNSPLHF.

This clonotype was seen a handful of times. The gene calls are TRBV11-2 and TRBJ2-3, with 7 nucleotides matching TRBD1. In germline, CDR1 is SGHAT, CDR2 FQNNGV. The CDR3 spans 15 residues. Trimming at V came to 6 bases and at J to 2 bases, leaving 8 bases not matched to a gene. CDR3 in amino acids: CASRPQGSITDTQYF. CDR3 bases: TGTGCCAGCAGACCACAGGGGAGTATCACAGATACGCAGTATTTT.

This clonotype was seen ten or more times. The chain employs TRBV12-3 or TRBV12-4 and TRBJ1-6, with D unresolved. The ends were cut back, 5 bases at V and 6 bases at J, with 14 bases in the middle. There are 15 residues in the CDR3. CDR3 bases: TGTGCCAGCAGTGCCGGACCGCAAGCTAATTCACCCCTCCACTTT. Amino acids: CASSAGPQANSPLHF.

In its sample, this clonotype was seen many times. The chain uses TRBV2 and TRBJ2-7; D is possibly TRBD1 (6 bases). V lost 8 bases and J lost 3, with 14 bases in between. CDR1 is SNHLY and CDR2 is FYNNEI in the germline V gene. CDR3 size: 13 residues. The CDR3 reads CASGRQAIYEQYF. DNA of the CDR3: TGTGCCAGCGGCCGACAGGCGATCTACGAGCAGTACTTC.

This clonotype has more than one count but fewer than ten. CDR3 protein: CASAQRWREKAEKKETQYF. As DNA, the CDR3 is TGTGCCAGCGCCCAAAGGTGGAGGGAGAAAGCGGAGAAGAAAGAGACCCAGTACTTC. The chain employs TRBV6-4 and TRBJ2-5; possible D gene TRBD2, 6 bases. This CDR3 spans 19 amino acids. V gave up 8 bases and J gave up 3 bases, with 31 bases separating them. Per the germline V gene, CDR1 is MRHNA and CDR2 is SNTAGT.

Worth noting for this clonotype: A much larger clone sits a single nucleotide away, making a read error possible. The V and J genes are TRBV29-1 and TRBJ2-7, with unresolved D. Germline CDR1 is SQVTM and CDR2 is ANQGSEA. V was shortened by 2 bases and J by 3 bases, with 14 bases between the two germline ends. This CDR3 has 14 residues. CDR3 DNA sequence: TGCAGCGTTGAAATAGACCAGGCCAGCTACGAGCAGTACTTC. Encoded protein: CSVEIDQASYEQYF.

At least ten counts were recorded for this clonotype. This chain links TRBV12-3 or TRBV12-4 with TRBJ2-1; D is ambiguous. V lost 8 bases, J lost 0 bases, and 8 bases lay in between. The CDR3 contains 13 residues. In nucleotides, the CDR3 is TGTGCCAGCGCGGCAGCCTCCTACAATGAGCAGTTCTTC. This codes for CASAAASYNEQFF.

This clonotype was counted only a few times. The chain combines TRBV25-1 with TRBJ2-5; TRBD1 matches at 9 bases. The trim removed 6 bases at V and 1 base at J, leaving 15 bases unmatched. Germline CDR1 MGHDK, CDR2 SYGVNS. This CDR3 has 18 residues. CDR3 nucleotide sequence: TGTGCCAGCAGGACTCTTGGCGGGGGACAGGGTACCCAAGAGACCCAGTACTTC. Translating it yields CASRTLGGGQGTQETQYF. Combining the CDR3 with reference TRBV25-1 and TRBJ2-5 gives the whole variable domain EADIYQTPRYLVIGTGKKITLECSQTMGHDKMYWYQQDPGMELHLIHYSYGVNSTEKGDLSSESTVSRIRTEHFPLTLESARPSHTSQYLCASRTLGGGQGTQETQYFGPGTRLLVL.

Ten or more counts support this clonotype. V is TRBV5-5 and J is TRBJ1-6; possible D gene TRBD1, 5 bases. Germline V gene sequence: CDR1 SGHKS, CDR2 YYEKEE (reference sequence). The CDR3 totals 13 residues. V gave up 4 bases and J gave up 10 bases, with 12 bases separating them. The chain's CDR3 is CASSPGEKSPLHF. CDR3 nucleotide sequence: TGTGCCAGCAGCCCGGGGGAGAAGTCACCCCTCCACTTT.

This clonotype was found many times. The gene calls are TRBV4-1 and TRBJ2-1; TRBD2 might be the D (6 bases). Germline CDR1 and CDR2: MGHRA and YSYEKL. V was trimmed by 3 bases and J by 1 base, leaving 19 bases between them. There are 18 residues in the CDR3. The CDR3 DNA reads TGCGCCAGCAGCCACCCCCCAGGAGGGTCAGGGTCCTACAATGAGCAGTTCTTC. Protein: CASSHPPGGSGSYNEQFF.

About this clonotype: This is likely a read error, given that the CDR3 carries no conserved phenylalanine or tryptophan at its end. The chain has TRBV7-9 and TRBJ2-1; D uncertain. The germline gives CDR1 SEHNR, CDR2 FQNEAQ (reference sequence). The ends were cut back, 9 bases at V and 0 bases at J, with 15 bases in the middle. The CDR3 is 15 residues long. The CDR3 reads CASPTAVSSYNEQFS. Here the CDR3 DNA reads TGTGCCAGTCCCACGGCAGTAAGCTCCTACAATGAGCAGTTCTCC.

This clonotype was counted many times. The chain is built from TRBV11-2 and TRBJ2-1; D assignment may be TRBD1 or TRBD2 (5 bases each). The CDR3 sequence is 15 residues long. Germline CDR1 is SGHAT and CDR2 is FQNNGV. V gave up 2 bases and J gave up 6 bases, with 14 bases separating them. The CDR3, as DNA: TGTGCCAGCAGCTTAAATGCGCCGAGGGGCAATGAGCAGTTCTTC. This gives the protein CASSLNAPRGNEQFF.

There are many counts of this clonotype. The chain joins TRBV6-1 to TRBJ1-2; D unclear. Germline lookup yields CDR1 MNHNS and CDR2 SASEGT. Trimming removed 8 bases at V and 4 bases at J, with 14 bases between. The CDR3 loop spans 13 amino acids. The CDR3 DNA reads as TGTGCCAGCGCCCCTTTTGGAGGCTATGGCTACACCTTC. Amino acids: CASAPFGGYGYTF.

The chain employs TRBV6-5 and TRBJ2-1; D is possibly TRBD1 or TRBD2 (5 bases each). In germline, CDR1 is MNHEY, CDR2 SVGAGI. This CDR3 comprises 15 residues. Trimming pared 4 bases from V and 6 bases from J, leaving 16 bases between. The CDR3 DNA sequence: TGTGCCAGCAGTTTTCAGGGTGGGGGACCCAATGAGCAGTTCTTC. Translated, it gives CASSFQGGGPNEQFF.

This clonotype was detected ten times or more. The chain carries TRBV12-3 or TRBV12-4 and TRBJ1-4; D unresolved. The CDR3 length is 17 residues. Trimming shortened V by 2 bases and J by 4 bases, and 17 bases separated the two germline ends. CDR3 nucleotides: TGTGCCAGCAGTTTAAAGGTATCGGGAAGGCATAATGAAAAACTGTTTTTT. Its translation is CASSLKVSGRHNEKLFF.

This clonotype was counted a few times. The V gene is TRBV15, the J gene TRBJ2-5; D is ambiguous. Germline assignment: CDR1 LNHNV and CDR2 YYDKDF (reference sequence). The length of the CDR3 is 15 residues. V shed 5 bases and J shed 4 bases, with 17 bases lying between them. CDR3 DNA: TGTGCCACCAGCGGAGTAGATAAATCAGGAGAGACCCAGTACTTC. Encoded protein: CATSGVDKSGETQYF.

The rearrangement uses TRBV7-9 and TRBJ1-1; D is ambiguous. Per germline, CDR1 SEHNR and CDR2 FQNEAQ (reference sequence). Trimming removed 5 bases from V and 7 bases from J, with 11 bases in between. The CDR3 totals 12 residues. This CDR3 is CASSGRWGEAFF. CDR3 DNA: TGTGCCAGCAGCGGAAGATGGGGTGAAGCTTTCTTT.

In this sample, this clonotype turned up many times. The rearrangement links TRBV7-9 to TRBJ1-1; D is ambiguous. Trimming stripped 3 bases from V and 1 base from J, with 6 bases between. Germline CDR1 reads SEHNR; CDR2 reads FQNEAQ (reference sequence). This CDR3 has 13 residues. The CDR3 DNA is TGTGCCAGCAGCTTCAGGAGGAACACTGAAGCTTTCTTT. This codes for CASSFRRNTEAFF.

Many counts were recorded for this clonotype. Relative to the germline gene, one junction end is altered; a read error may explain this. The rearrangement uses TRBV4-2 and TRBJ2-5; 7 bases align to TRBD2. The CDR3 totals 13 residues. CDR1 and CDR2 (germline): LGHNA, YNFKEQ. The DNA for the CDR3 is TGTGCCAGCAGCCAAGAGGAGGGAGGGCCCGAATCCTTC. Encoded protein: CASSQEEGGPESF.

This clonotype was counted many times. The rearrangement links TRBV28 to TRBJ2-7; the D is unclear. There are 16 residues in the CDR3. With 4 bases removed from V and 0 bases from J, the gap between germline ends came to 16 bases. Germline V gene sequence: CDR1 MDHEN, CDR2 SYDVKM. CDR3 protein: CASSYRRSPSSYEQYF. The CDR3 region has the DNA TGTGCCAGCAGTTACCGTAGGAGCCCAAGCTCCTACGAGCAGTACTTC.

This clonotype occurred many times. This chain joins TRBV7-2 and TRBJ2-7, with 9 bases matching TRBD2. The length of the CDR3 is 14 residues. Germline CDR1 reads SGHTA; CDR2 reads FQGNSA. V shed 3 bases and J 4 bases; nucleotides not matched to a gene: 4. The CDR3 sequence: CASSFASGTYEQYF. Written as DNA, the CDR3 is TGTGCCAGCAGCTTTGCTAGCGGGACTTACGAGCAGTACTTC.

V gene TRBV7-6 combines with J gene TRBJ2-5; D may be TRBD1 or TRBD2 (6 bases each). The germline V gene has CDR1 SGHVS and CDR2 FNYEAQ. The V end lost 6 bases, the J end lost 0 bases, and 17 bases lay between the germline ends. The CDR3 is 16 residues long. CDR3 DNA sequence: TGTGCCAGCAGGCCCGGGGGCTTTGGTTACCAAGAGACCCAGTACTTC. Its translation: CASRPGGFGYQETQYF.

The sample holds a few counts of this clonotype. The chain carries TRBV28 and TRBJ2-1; 10 bases match TRBD2. V lost 6 bases, J lost 5 bases, and 10 bases stayed unmatched. This CDR3 region has 16 residues. CDR1 and CDR2 (germline): MDHEN, SYDVKM. The CDR3 region is CASSQTLAGDDNEQFF. In DNA, the CDR3 is TGTGCCAGCAGCCAAACTCTAGCGGGAGATGACAATGAGCAGTTCTTC.

This clonotype was seen at least ten times. Its ends do not fully match the called genes, so a read error is possible. The chain couples TRBV29-1 to TRBJ2-7, with D perhaps assigned TRBD1 or TRBD2 (6 bases each). CDR1 SQVTM and CDR2 ANQGSEA come from the germline V gene. The CDR3 runs 16 residues. The CDR3 protein is CNVEDGGRLAGYEQYF. As DNA, the CDR3 is TGCAACGTTGAAGACGGGGGCCGGCTAGCAGGTTACGAGCAGTACTTC.

There are a few counts of this clonotype. This sequence joins TRBV7-9 and TRBJ1-5, with D perhaps matching TRBD1 (5 bases). The V end lost 2 bases, the J end lost 1 base, and 15 bases lay between the germline ends. CDR3 length: 17 residues. From germline, CDR1 is SEHNR and CDR2 FQNEAQ (reference sequence). DNA for the CDR3: TGTGCCAGCAGCTTATGGTTAGGTGGGGGAAGCAATCAGCCCCAGCATTTT. Translated: CASSLWLGGGSNQPQHF.